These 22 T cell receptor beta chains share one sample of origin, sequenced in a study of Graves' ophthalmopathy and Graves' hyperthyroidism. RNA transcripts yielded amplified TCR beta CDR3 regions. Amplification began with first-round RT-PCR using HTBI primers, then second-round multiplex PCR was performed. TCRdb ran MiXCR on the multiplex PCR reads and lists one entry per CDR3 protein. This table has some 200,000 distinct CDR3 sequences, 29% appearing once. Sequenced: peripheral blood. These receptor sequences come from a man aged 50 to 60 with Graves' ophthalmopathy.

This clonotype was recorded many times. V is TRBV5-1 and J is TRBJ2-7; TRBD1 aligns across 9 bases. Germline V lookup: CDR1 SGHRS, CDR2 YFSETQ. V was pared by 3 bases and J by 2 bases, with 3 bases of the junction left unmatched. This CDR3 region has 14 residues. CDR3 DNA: TGCGCCAGCAGCTGGGGACAGGGAACCTACGAGCAGTACTTC. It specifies CASSWGQGTYEQYF. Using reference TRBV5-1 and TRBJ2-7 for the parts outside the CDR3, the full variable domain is KAGVTQTPRYLIKTRGQQVTLSCSPISGHRSVSWYQQTPGQGLQFLFEYFSETQRNKGNFPGRFSGRQFSNSRSEMNVSTLELGDSALYLCASSWGQGTYEQYFGPGTRLTVT.

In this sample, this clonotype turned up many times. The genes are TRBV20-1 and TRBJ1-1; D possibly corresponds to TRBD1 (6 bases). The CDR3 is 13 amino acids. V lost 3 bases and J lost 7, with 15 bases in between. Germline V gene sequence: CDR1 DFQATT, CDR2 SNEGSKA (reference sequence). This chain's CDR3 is CSASPPRDNEAFF. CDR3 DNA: TGCAGTGCTAGTCCTCCCAGGGACAATGAAGCTTTCTTT.

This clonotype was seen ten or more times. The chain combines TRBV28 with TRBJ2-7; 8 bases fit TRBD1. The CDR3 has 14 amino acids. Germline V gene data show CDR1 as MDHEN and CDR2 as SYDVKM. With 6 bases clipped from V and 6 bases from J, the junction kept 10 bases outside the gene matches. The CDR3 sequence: CASRRIDRGGEQYF. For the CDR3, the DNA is TGTGCCAGCAGAAGAATAGACAGGGGTGGCGAGCAGTACTTC. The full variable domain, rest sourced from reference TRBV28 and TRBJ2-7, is DVKVTQSSRYLVKRTGEKVFLECVQDMDHENMFWYRQDPGLGLRLIYFSYDVKMKEKGDIPEGYSVSREKKERFSLILESASTNQTSMYLCASRRIDRGGEQYFGPGTRLTVT.

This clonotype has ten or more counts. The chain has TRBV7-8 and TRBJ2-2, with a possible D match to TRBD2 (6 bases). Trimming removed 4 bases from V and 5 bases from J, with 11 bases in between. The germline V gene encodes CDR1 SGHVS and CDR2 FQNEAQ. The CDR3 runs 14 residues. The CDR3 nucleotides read TGTGCCAGCAGCTCCGGGAGTCGAACCGGGGAGCTGTTTTTT. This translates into CASSSGSRTGELFF.

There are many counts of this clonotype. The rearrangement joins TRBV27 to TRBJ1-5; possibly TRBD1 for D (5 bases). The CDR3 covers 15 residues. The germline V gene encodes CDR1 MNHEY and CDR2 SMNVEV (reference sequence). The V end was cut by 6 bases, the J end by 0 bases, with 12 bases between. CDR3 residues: CASSTTAYSNQPQHF. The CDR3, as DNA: TGTGCCAGCAGCACGACAGCCTATAGCAATCAGCCCCAGCATTTT.

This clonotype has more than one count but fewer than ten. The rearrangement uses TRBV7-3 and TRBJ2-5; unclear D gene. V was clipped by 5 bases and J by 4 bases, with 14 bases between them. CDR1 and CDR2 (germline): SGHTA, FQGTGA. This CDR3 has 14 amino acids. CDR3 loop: CASSPGGVGETQYF. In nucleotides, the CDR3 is TGTGCCAGCAGCCCCGGCGGCGTCGGAGAGACCCAGTACTTC. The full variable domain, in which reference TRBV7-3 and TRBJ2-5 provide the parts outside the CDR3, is GAGVSQTPSNKVTEKGKYVELRCDPISGHTALYWYRQSLGQGPEFLIYFQGTGAADDSGLPNDRFFAVRPEGSVSTLKIQRTERGDSAVYLCASSPGGVGETQYFGPGTRLLVL.

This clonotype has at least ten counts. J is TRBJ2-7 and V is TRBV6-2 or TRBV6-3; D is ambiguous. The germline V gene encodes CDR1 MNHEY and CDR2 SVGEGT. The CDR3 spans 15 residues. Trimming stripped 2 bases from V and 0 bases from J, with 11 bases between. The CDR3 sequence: CASSYGRRSSYEQYF. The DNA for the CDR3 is TGTGCCAGCAGTTACGGGCGTAGGAGCTCCTACGAGCAGTACTTC.

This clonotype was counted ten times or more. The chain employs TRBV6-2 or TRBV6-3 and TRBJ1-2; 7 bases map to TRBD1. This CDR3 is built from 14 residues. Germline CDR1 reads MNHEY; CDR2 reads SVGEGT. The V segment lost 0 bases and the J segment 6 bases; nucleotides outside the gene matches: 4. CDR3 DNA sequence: TGTGCCAGCAGTTACTCCGACAGGGCGGATGGCTACACCTTC. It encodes CASSYSDRADGYTF.

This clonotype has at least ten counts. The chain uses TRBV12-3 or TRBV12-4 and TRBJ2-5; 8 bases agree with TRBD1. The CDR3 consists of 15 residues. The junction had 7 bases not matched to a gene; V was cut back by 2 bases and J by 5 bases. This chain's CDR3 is CASSLRRQGRETQYF. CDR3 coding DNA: TGTGCCAGCAGTTTACGTCGACAGGGGAGGGAGACCCAGTACTTC.

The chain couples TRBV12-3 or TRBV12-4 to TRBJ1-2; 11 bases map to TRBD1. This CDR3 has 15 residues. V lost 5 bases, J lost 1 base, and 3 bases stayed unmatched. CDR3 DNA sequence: TGTGCCAGCAGTGAGGGGACAGGGGGTAACTATGGCTACACCTTC. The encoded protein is CASSEGTGGNYGYTF.

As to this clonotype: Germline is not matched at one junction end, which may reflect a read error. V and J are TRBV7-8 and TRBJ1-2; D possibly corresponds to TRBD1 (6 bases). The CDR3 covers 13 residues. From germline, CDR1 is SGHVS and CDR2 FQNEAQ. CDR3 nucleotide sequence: TGTGCCAGCAGTTTAGAGGGGGAAGATGGCTACACCTTC. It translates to CASSLEGEDGYTF.

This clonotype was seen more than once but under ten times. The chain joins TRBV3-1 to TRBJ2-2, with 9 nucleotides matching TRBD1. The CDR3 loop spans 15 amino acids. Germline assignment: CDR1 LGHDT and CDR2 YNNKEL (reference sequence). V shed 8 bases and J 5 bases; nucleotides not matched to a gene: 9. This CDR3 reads CASRRTGEGTGELFF. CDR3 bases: TGTGCCAGCCGAAGGACAGGGGAAGGAACCGGGGAGCTGTTTTTT.

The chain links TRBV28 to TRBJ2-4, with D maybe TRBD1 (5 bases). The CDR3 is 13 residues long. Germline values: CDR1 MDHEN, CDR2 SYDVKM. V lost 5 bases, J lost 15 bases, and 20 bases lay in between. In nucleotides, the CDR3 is TGTGCCAGCAGTGAACGCCCTACAGGAGTTGGGTACTTC. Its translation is CASSERPTGVGYF.

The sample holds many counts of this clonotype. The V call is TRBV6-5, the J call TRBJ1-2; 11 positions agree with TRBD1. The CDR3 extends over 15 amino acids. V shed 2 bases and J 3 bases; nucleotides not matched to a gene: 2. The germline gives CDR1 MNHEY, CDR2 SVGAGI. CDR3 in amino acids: CASSYRGQGDYGYTF. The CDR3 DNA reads TGTGCCAGCAGTTACCGGGGACAGGGGGACTATGGCTACACCTTC.

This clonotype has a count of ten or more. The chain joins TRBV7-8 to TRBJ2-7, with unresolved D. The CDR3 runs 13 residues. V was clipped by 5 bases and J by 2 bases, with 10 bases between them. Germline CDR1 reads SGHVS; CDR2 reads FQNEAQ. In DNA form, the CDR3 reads TGTGCCAGCAGCACCCGACACCCCTACGAGCAGTACTTC. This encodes CASSTRHPYEQYF.

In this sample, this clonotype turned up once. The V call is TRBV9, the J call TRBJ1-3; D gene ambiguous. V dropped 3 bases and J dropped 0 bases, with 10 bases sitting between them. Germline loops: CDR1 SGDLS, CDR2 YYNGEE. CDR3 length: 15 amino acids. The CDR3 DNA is TGTGCCAGCAGCGCGACATTGAGCTCTGGAAACACCATATATTTT. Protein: CASSATLSSGNTIYF.

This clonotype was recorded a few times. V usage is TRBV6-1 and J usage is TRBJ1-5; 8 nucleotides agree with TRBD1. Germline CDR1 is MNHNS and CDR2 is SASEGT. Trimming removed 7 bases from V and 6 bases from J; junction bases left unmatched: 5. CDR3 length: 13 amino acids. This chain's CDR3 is CASKVGTGQPQHF. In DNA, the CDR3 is TGTGCCAGCAAGGTAGGGACAGGTCAGCCCCAGCATTTT.

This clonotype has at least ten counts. The chain's CDR3 is CASTREDEQYF. The CDR3 nucleotides read TGTGCCAGCACGCGGGAGGACGAGCAGTACTTC. J is TRBJ2-7 and V is TRBV2; 8 nucleotides align to TRBD2. Germline V gives CDR1 SNHLY, CDR2 FYNNEI. The CDR3 is 11 amino acids. V shed 7 bases, J shed 5 bases, and the junction held 1 base outside the gene matches.

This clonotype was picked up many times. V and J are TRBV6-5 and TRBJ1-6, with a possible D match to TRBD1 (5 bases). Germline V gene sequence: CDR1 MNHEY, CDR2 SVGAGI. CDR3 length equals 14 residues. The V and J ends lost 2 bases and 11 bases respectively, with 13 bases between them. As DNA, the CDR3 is TGTGCCAGCAGTTACAGGGGTGTTTGGGCACCCCTCCACTTT. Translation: CASSYRGVWAPLHF.

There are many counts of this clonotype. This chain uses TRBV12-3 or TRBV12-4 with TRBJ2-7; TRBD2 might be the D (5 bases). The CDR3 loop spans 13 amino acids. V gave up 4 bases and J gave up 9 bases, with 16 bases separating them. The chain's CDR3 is CASSSGPLGVQYF. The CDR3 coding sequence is TGTGCCAGCAGTTCCGGACCCCTCGGGGTGCAGTACTTC.

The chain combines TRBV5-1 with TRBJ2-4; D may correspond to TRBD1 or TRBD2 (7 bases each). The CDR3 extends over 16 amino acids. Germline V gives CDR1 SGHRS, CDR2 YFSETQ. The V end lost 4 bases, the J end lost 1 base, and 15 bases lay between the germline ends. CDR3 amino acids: CASSTQGGGAKNIQYF. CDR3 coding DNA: TGCGCCAGCAGCACCCAGGGGGGGGGGGCCAAAAACATTCAGTACTTC. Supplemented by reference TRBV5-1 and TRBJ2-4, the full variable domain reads KAGVTQTPRYLIKTRGQQVTLSCSPISGHRSVSWYQQTPGQGLQFLFEYFSETQRNKGNFPGRFSGRQFSNSRSEMNVSTLELGDSALYLCASSTQGGGAKNIQYFGAGTRLSVL.

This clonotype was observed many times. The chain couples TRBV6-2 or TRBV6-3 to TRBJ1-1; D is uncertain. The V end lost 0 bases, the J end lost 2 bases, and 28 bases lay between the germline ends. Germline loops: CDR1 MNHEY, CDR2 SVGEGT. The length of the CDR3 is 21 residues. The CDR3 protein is CASSYSISVVVRAELNTEAFF. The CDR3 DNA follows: TGTGCCAGCAGTTACTCGATCTCGGTGGTAGTCCGGGCCGAATTAAACACTGAAGCTTTCTTT.